This TCR beta chain came from a study of stem cell transplantation in POMP-related autoinflammatory disease. As concerns this clone: Its specificity is unknown.

The assay was immunoSEQ multiplex PCR, and TCRdb's table has in-frame clones only and misses some. The sample has tens of thousands of clones, more than 75% seen once. This CDR3 spans 16 amino acids. CDR1 is KGHSH and CDR2 is LQKENI in the germline V gene. V dropped 3 bases and J dropped 7; count of bases not matched to a gene: 4. Overall study results and limits: PRAID patients trended toward lower TRB diversity and higher clonality in all analyzed T-cell subsets.

The clonotype was recovered from a human patient with POMP-related autoinflammation and immune dysregulation (PRAID). Some of these T cells may belong to the graft donor. Here the sequenced sample was CD4+ T cells from PBMCs, taken after stem cell transplantation. V gene TRBV18 combines with J gene TRBJ2-2, with 14 bases lining up with TRBD2. CDR3 residues: CASSPGLAGAGGELFF. The CDR3 bases are TGTGCCAGCTCACCGGGACTAGCGGGAGCCGGCGGGGAGCTGTTTTTT. Based on the CDR3 plus reference TRBV18 and TRBJ2-2, the full variable domain is NAGVMQNPRHLVRRRGQEARLRCSPMKGHSHVYWYRQLPEEGLKFMVYLQKENIIDESGMPKERFSAEFPKEGPSILRIQQVVRGDSAAYFCASSPGLAGAGGELFFGEGSRLTVL.